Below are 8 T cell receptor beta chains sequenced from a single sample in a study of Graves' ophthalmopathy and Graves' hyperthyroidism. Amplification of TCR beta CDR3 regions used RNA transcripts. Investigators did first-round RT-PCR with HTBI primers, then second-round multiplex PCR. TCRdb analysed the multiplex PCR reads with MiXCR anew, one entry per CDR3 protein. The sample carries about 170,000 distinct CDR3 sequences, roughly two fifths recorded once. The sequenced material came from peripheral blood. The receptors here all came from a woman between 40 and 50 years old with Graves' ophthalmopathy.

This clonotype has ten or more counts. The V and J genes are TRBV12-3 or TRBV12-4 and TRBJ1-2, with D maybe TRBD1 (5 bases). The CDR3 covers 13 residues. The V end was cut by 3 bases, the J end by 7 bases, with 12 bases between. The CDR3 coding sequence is TGTGCCAGCAGTTTTGGTCAGGGCTCTGGCTACACCTTC. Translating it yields CASSFGQGSGYTF.

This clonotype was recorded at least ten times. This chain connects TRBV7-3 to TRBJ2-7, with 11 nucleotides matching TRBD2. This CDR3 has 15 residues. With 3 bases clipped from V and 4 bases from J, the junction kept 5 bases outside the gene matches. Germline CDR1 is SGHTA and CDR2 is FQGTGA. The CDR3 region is CASSLTSGDPYEQYF. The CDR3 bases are TGTGCCAGCAGCTTGACTAGCGGGGACCCATACGAGCAGTACTTC.

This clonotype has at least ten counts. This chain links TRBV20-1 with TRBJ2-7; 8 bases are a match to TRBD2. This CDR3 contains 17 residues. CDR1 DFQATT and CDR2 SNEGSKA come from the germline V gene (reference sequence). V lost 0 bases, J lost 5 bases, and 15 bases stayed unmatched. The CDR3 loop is CSAREISRSGSSDEQYF. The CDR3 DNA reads TGCAGTGCTAGAGAGATTTCGAGAAGCGGGAGTAGCGACGAGCAGTACTTC.

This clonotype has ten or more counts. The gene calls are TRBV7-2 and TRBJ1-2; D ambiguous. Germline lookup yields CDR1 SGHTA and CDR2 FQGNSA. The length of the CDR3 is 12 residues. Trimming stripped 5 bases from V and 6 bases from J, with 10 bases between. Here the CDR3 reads CASSRHANGYTF. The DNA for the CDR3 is TGTGCCAGCAGCCGACACGCGAATGGCTACACCTTC.

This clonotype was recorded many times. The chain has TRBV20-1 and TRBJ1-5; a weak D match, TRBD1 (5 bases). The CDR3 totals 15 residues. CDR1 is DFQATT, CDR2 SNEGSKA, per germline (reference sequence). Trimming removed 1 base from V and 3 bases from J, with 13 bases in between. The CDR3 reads CSARVGAQLNQPQHF. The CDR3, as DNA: TGCAGTGCTAGAGTTGGGGCTCAACTCAATCAGCCCCAGCATTTT.

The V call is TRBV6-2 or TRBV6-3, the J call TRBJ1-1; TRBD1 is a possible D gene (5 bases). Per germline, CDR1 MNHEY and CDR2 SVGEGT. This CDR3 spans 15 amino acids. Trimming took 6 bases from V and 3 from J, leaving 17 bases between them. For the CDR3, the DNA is TGTGCCAGCAGACGGCCGGGGCTGGGGGACACTGAAGCTTTCTTT. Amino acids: CASRRPGLGDTEAFF.

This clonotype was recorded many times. As DNA, the CDR3 is TGTGCCAGCAGTTACGAGGGCACTGAAGCTTTCTTT. The encoded protein is CASSYEGTEAFF. The rearrangement joins TRBV6-2 or TRBV6-3 to TRBJ1-1, with D hard to call. Germline V gene lookup returns CDR1 MNHEY and CDR2 SVGEGT. V lost 2 bases, J lost 4 bases, and 5 bases lay in between. The CDR3 runs 12 residues.

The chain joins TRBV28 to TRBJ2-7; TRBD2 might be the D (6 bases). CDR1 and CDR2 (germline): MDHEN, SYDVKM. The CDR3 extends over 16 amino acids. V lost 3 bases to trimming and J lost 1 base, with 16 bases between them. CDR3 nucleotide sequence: TGTGCCAGCAGTTTGCTCGTTCTAGCGAGTTCCTACGAGCAGTACTTC. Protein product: CASSLLVLASSYEQYF.